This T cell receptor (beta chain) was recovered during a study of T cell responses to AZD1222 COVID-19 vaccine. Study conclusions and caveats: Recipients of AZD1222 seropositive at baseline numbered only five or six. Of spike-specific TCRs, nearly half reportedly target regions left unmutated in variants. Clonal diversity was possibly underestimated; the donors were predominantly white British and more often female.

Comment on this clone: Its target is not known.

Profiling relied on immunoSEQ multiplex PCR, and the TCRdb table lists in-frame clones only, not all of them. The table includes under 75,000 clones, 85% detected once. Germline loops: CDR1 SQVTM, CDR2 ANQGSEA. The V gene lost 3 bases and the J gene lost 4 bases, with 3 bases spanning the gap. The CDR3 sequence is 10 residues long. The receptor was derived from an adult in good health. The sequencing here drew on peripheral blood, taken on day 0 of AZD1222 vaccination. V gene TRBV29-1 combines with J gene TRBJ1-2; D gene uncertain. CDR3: CSVETYGYTF. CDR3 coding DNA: TGCAGCGTTGAGACCTATGGCTACACCTTC.